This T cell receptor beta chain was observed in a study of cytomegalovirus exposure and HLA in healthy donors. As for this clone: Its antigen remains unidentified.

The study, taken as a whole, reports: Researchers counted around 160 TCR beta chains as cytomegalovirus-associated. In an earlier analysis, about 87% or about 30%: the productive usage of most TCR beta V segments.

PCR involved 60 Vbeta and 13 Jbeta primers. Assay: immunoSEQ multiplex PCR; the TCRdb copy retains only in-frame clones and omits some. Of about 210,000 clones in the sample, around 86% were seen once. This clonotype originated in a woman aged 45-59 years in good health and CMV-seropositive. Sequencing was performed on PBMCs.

CDR3 amino acids: CAIRRIAGGNNEQFF. CDR3 DNA sequence: TGTGCCATCAGGAGGATAGCGGGGGGGAACAATGAGCAGTTCTTC. V usage is TRBV10-3 and J usage is TRBJ2-1, with 11 positions matching TRBD2. This CDR3 comprises 15 residues. Germline CDR1 reads ENHRY; CDR2 reads SYGVKD. Losses at the gene ends were 6 bases for V and 5 bases for J; bases not matched to a gene: 6.